This TCR beta chain was captured in a study of human T cells and chemical hapten exposure. As handled by the study authors: A per-sample median of about 100,000 TCRs was observed, with counts ranging from roughly 20,000 to 690,600. TCRdb itself ran the RACE reads through MiXCR, one entry per CDR3 protein. The V and J calls come from TCRdb's annotation, not from the publication. Here the sample spans more than 70,000 distinct CDR3 sequences, about 11% being singletons. This clonotype was counted at least ten times. Trimming removed 4 bases from V and 5 bases from J; junction bases left unmatched: 8. The CDR3 consists of 15 residues. Germline V gives CDR1 DFQATT, CDR2 SNEGSKA (reference sequence). Specified time point: patch test 1, 2 weeks after DPC sensitization. Treatment here: therapeutic diphenylcyclopropenone sensitization with weekly scalp DPC.

Sample: whole blood, taken in connection with sensitization to the hapten diphenylcyclopropenone (DPC). This sequence originates from a woman aged 55-69 years with alopecia areata. Some clones in this sample may be carry-over from other donors' samples. The gene calls are TRBV20-1 and TRBJ2-5, with 12 nucleotides matching TRBD1. As DNA, the CDR3 is TGCAGTGCTATATCCGGGACAGGGGGCGTCGAGACCCAGTACTTC. Its protein is CSAISGTGGVETQYF.